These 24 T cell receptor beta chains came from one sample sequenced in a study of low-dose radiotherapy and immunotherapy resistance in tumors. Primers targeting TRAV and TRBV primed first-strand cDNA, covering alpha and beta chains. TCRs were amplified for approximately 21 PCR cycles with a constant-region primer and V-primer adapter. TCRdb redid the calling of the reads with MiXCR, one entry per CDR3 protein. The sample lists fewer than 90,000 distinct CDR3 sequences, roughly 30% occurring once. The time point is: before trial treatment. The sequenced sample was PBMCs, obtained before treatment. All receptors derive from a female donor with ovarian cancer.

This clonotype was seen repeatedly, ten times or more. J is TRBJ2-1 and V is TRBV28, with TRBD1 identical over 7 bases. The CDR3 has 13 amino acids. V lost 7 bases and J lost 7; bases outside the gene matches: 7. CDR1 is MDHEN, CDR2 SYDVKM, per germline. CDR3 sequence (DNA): TGTGCCAGCACCGGGACAGTTAGGAATGAGCAGTTCTTC. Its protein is CASTGTVRNEQFF.

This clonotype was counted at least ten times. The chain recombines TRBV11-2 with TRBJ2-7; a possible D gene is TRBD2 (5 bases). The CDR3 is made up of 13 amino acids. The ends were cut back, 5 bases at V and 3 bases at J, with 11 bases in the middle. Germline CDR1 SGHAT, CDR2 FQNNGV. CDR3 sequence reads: CASSPIRGYEQYF. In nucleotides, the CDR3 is TGTGCCAGCAGCCCAATACGGGGCTACGAGCAGTACTTC.

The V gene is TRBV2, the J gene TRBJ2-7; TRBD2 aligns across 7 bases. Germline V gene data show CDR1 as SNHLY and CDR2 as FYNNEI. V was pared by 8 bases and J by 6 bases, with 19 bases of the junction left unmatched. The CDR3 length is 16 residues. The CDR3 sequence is CASRAGGVSPGGEQYF. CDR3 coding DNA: TGTGCCAGCCGGGCTGGAGGGGTCTCCCCGGGGGGCGAGCAGTACTTC.

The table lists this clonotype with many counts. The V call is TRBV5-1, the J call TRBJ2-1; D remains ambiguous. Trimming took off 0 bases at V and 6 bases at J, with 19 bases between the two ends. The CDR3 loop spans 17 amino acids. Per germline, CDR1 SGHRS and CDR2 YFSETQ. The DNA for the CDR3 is TGCGCCAGCAGCTTGGGTATGGCCAGCTTAAAGGGCAATGAGCAGTTCTTC. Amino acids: CASSLGMASLKGNEQFF.

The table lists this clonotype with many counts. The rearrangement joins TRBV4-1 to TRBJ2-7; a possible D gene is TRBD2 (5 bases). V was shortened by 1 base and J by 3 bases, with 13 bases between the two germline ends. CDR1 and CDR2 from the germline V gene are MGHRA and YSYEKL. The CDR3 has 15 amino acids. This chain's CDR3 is CASSQGLGEFYEQYF. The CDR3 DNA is TGCGCCAGCAGCCAAGGACTGGGAGAATTCTACGAGCAGTACTTC.

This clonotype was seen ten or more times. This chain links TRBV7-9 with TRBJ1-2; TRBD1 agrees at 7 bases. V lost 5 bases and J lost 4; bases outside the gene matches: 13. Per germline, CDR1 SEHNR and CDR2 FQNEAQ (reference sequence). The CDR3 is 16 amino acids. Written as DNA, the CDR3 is TGTGCCAGCAGCCCACTTGAGGAGGGGGCCTCCTATGGCTACACCTTC. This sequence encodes CASSPLEEGASYGYTF.

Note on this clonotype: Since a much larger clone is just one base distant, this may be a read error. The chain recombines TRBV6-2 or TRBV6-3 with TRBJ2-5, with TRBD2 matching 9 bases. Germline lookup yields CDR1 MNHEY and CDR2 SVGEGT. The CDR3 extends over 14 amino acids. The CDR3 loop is CASSFSSGEGTEYF. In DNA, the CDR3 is TGTGCCAGCAGCTTCTCTAGCGGGGAGGGGACCGAGTACTTC.

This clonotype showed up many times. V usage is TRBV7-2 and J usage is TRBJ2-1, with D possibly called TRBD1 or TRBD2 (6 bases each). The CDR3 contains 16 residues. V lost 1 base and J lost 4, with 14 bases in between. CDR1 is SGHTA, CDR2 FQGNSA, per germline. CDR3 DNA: TGTGCCAGCAGCTTAGTCCTAGCGAGGGGGTACAATGAGCAGTTCTTC. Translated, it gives CASSLVLARGYNEQFF.

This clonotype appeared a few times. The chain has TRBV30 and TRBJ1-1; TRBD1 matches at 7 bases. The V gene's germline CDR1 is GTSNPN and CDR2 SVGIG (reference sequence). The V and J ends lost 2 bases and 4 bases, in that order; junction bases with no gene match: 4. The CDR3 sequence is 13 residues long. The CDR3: CAWSKTGFTEAFF. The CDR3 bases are TGTGCCTGGAGTAAGACAGGGTTCACTGAAGCTTTCTTT.

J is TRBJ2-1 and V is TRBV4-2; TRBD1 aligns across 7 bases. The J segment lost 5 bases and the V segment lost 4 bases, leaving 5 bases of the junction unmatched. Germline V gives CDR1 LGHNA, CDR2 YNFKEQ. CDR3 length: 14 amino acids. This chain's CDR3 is CASSLRDRDNEQFF. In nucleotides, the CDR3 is TGTGCCAGCAGCCTCCGGGACAGAGACAATGAGCAGTTCTTC.

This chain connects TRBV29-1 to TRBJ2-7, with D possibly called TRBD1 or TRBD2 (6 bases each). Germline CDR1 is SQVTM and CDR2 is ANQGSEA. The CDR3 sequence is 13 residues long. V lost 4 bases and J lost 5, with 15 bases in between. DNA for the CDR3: TGCAGCGTTGGAGTCGGGGGCGGCCACGAGCAGTACTTC. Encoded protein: CSVGVGGGHEQYF.

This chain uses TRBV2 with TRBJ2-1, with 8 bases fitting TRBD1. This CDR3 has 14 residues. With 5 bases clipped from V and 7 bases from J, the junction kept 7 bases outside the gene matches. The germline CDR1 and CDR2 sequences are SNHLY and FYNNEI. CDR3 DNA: TGTGCCAGCAGTTCCGGGACAGGTTGGAATGAGCAGTTCTTC. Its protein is CASSSGTGWNEQFF.

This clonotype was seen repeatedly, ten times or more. CDR3 region: CAPLGKLFF. DNA for the CDR3: TGCGCCCCCCTGGGGAAACTGTTTTTT. The chain has TRBV23-1 and TRBJ1-4; D is uncertain. TRBV23-1 qualifies as an ORF whose function is uncertain. This CDR3 contains 9 residues. V was pared by 11 bases and J by 11 bases, with 9 bases between.

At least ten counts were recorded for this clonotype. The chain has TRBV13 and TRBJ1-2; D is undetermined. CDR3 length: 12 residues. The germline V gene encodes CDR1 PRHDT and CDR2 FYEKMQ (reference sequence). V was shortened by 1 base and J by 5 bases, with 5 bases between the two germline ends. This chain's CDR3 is CASSLDYYGYTF. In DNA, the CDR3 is TGTGCCAGCAGCTTAGACTATTATGGCTACACCTTC.

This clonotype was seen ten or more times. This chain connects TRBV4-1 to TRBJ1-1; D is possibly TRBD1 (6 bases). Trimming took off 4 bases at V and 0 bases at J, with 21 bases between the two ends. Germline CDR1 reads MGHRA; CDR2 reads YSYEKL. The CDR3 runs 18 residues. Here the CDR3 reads CASSRTLNRAEMNTEAFF. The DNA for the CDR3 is TGCGCCAGCAGCCGGACCCTCAACAGGGCTGAGATGAACACTGAAGCTTTCTTT.

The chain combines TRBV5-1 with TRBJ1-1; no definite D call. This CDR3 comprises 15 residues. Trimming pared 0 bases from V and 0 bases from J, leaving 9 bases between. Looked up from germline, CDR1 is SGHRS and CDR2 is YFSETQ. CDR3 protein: CASSLDSAMNTEAFF. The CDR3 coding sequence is TGCGCCAGCAGCTTGGATTCAGCTATGAACACTGAAGCTTTCTTT.

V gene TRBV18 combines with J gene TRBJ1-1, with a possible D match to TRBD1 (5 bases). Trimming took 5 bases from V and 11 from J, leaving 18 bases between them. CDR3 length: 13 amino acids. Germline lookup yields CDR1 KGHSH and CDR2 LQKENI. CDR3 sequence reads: CASSFVEQEGAFF. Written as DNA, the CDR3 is TGTGCCAGCTCATTCGTAGAACAGGAGGGTGCTTTCTTT.

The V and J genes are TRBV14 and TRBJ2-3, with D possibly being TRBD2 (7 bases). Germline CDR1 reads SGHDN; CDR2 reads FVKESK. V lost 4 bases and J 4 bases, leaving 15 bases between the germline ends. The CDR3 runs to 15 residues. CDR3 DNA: TGTGCCAGCAGCCTGGGGGGGCGTGGCTCAGATACGCAGTATTTT. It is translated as CASSLGGRGSDTQYF.

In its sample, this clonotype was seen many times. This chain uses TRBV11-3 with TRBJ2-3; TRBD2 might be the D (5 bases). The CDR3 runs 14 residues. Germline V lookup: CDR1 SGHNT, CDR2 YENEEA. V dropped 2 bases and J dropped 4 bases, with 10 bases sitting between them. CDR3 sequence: CASSLRRDADTQYF. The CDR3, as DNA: TGTGCCAGCAGCTTACGACGGGATGCAGATACGCAGTATTTT.

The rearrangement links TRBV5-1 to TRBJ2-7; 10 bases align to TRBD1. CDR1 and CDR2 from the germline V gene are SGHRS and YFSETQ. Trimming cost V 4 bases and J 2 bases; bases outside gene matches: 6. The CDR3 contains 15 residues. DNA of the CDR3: TGCGCCAGCAGCCAGGCGGGACAGGGGACCTACGAGCAGTACTTC. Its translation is CASSQAGQGTYEQYF.

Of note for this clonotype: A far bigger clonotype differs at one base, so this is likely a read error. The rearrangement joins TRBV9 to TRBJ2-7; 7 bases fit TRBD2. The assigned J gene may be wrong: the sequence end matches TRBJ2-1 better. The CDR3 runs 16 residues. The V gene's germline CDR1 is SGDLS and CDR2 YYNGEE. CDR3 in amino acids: CASSLLLADTYNEQFF. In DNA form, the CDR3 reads TGTGCCAGCAGCTTACTCCTAGCGGACACCTACAATGAGCAGTTCTTC.

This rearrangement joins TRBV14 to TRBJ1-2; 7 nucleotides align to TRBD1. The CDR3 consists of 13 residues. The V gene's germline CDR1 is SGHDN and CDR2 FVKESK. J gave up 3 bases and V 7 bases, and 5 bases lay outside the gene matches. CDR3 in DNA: TGTGCCAGCACGGGGACAGTCTACTATGGCTACACCTTC. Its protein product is CASTGTVYYGYTF.

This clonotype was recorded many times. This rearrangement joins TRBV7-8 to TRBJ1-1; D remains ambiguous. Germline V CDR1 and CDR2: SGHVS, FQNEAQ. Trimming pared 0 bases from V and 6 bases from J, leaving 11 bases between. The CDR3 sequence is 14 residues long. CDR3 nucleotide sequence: TGTGCCAGCAGCTTAGCAGGGTATCGGGCTGAAGCTTTCTTT. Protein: CASSLAGYRAEAFF. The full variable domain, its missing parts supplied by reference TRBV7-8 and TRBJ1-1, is GAGVSQSPRYKVAKRGQDVALRCDPISGHVSLFWYQQALGQGPEFLTYFQNEAQLDKSGLPSDRFFAERPEGSVSTLKIQRTQQEDSAVYLCASSLAGYRAEAFFGQGTRLTVV.

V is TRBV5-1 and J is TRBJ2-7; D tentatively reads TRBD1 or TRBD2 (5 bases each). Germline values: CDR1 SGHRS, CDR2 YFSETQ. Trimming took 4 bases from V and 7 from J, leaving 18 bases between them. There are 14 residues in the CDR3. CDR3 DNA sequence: TGCGCCAGCAGCGGGGGACGGTGGAGTTGGGAGCAGTACTTC. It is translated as CASSGGRWSWEQYF.